This T cell receptor (beta chain) appears in the sequencing data of a study of kidney transplant recipient with SARS-CoV-2 infection (dated by TCRdb to about 2021). For sequencing, an Illumina MiSeq was employed. Profiling of the peripheral T cell repertoire targeted human TCRbeta genes. As for the original processing: Beta-binomial modelling was used to test for differences in clonotype abundance while accounting for variability over time. Expanded clonotypes were checked against the ImmuneCODE reference database of SARS-CoV-2-associated TCRs and mapped to regions of the viral genome. Further repertoire analyses covered TRBV gene usage, CDR3 length, CDR3 amino acid overlap between time points, clonotype abundance distributions and Jaccard similarity. Using fastp trimming at Q25 and MiXCR clonotype assembly, TCRdb reanalyzed the public sequencing data and kept in-frame beta chains. Identical CDR3 proteins give one entry, which carries the most common genes and DNA. TCRdb, not the authors, supplied the V and J calls. The sample records under 250,000 distinct CDR3 sequences, around 26% of which are singletons. About 7% of the sample comes from the top ten.

The junction carries 18 bases between V and J, which are trimmed by 8 bases and 4 bases respectively. CDR1 and CDR2 (SNHLY, FYNNEI) derive from the germline V gene. Inclusive of the bounding cysteine and phenylalanine, the CDR3 is 14 residues long. Just CDR3 DNA is preserved here, 42 bases in frame from base 1. This clonotype was counted many times. Its cognate antigen has yet to be identified. Per-base qualities were not stored, and no clone one base away is much larger. This specimen's time point label, interpreted: pre-pandemic baseline sample and day 111 after first positive SARS-CoV-2 test. The sequence joins TRBV2 to TRBJ2-7; the D gene identity is not certain. The sample consisted of a blood sample, taken at baseline and on day 111 from a kidney transplant recipient. The sequence derives from a young adult male patient who had COVID-19 and was a kidney transplant recipient. Some T cells may have been brought in with the graft after a transplant. In nucleotides, the sequence is TGTGCCAGCGTTCCCGTCGGAGAACAATACGAGCAGTACTTC. This encodes CASVPVGEQYEQYF.